The T cell receptor (beta chain) described here comes from a study of human T cells and chemical hapten exposure. Study details: Doses of diphenylcyclopropenone went to the patients' scalps weekly throughout the roughly 23-week study. Alopecia universalis, totalis or areata was present in patients who were mostly female. Upper-back patches of 0.01% DPC were read at 6 days. Study-level findings and limits: Significantly greater numbers of large CDR3 similarity clusters came from expanded TCRs than from controls.

TCRdb itself ran the RACE reads through MiXCR, one entry per CDR3 protein. The table includes over 70,000 distinct CDR3 sequences, approximately 14% detected once. Concerning this clonotype itself: The antigen is undetermined.

Germline V lookup: CDR1 DFQATT, CDR2 SNEGSKA (reference sequence). The V end was cut by 4 bases, the J end by 3 bases, with 9 bases between. The CDR3 has 12 residues. Specified time point: pre-sensitization, week 0. Sample treatment: therapeutic diphenylcyclopropenone sensitization with weekly scalp DPC. The sequence came from a woman in her 50s with alopecia areata. Some clones in this sample may be carry-over from other donors' samples. The chain joins TRBV20-1 to TRBJ1-1, with D tentatively TRBD1 (5 bases). Sequencing was performed on whole blood, taken in connection with sensitization to the hapten diphenylcyclopropenone (DPC). The DNA for the CDR3 is TGCAGTGCTACCCGGGGGGACACTGAAGCTTTCTTT. Amino acids: CSATRGDTEAFF.